This record concerns one T cell receptor (beta chain) sequence. The antigen is undetermined. The CDR3 covers 14 residues. V trimming: 6 bases; J trimming: 9 bases; junction bases outside the gene matches: 11. Germline CDR1 and CDR2: ENHRY and SYGVKD. As processed by the authors: ImmunoSEQ sequences covered only the junction and lacked quality scores; filtering therefore differed. Profiling relied on immunoSEQ multiplex PCR, and the TCRdb table lists in-frame clones only, not all of them. V and J calls and clone size follow that table, whereas D and trimming were derived from the DNA. Of 2 million to 2.5 million clones detected, about nine tenths appear once; the ten largest clones hold 0.37%. This entry is derived from a study of shared clonotypes between healthy human individuals. Study-wide results and caveats: When naive CD4 clonotypes were compared across a few donors, about 4.8% were shared. Relative to their counterparts shared across all four donors, non-shared clonotypes exhibited diminished generation probabilities.

Sequencing was performed on naive CD4+ T cells from PBMCs. The subset here: CD45RA+ positively selected. This sequence originates from a young man in good health. Some clones in this sample may be carry-over from other donors' samples. This chain links TRBV10-3 with TRBJ2-1; TRBD2 matches at 7 bases. For the CDR3, the DNA is TGTGCCATCAGCTTCGACCCTAGGACTAGTGAGCAGTTCTTC. Translation: CAISFDPRTSEQFF.